The clone carrying this T cell receptor (beta chain) was detected only a few times. Its target is unknown. This specimen comes from a study of a mutant IDH1 vaccine in newly diagnosed glioma. The CDR3 totals 13 residues. With 7 bases removed from V and 2 bases from J, the gap between germline ends came to 8 bases. Germline-derived CDR1 and CDR2 are SEHNR and FQNEAQ (reference sequence). The assay was immunoSEQ multiplex PCR, and TCRdb's table has in-frame clones only and misses some. This sample has some 25,000 clones, with 77% found just once. Time point given: week 5, during vaccination. Alongside topical imiquimod, each dose of vaccine comprised 300 ug of mutant IDH1 20-mer peptide.

This clonotype was sampled from a man aged 35 to 55 with glioma. The input for sequencing was PBMCs, taken from a glioma patient whose treatment included an IDH1 peptide vaccine. The genes are TRBV7-9 and TRBJ1-4, with D hard to call. The CDR3: CASTEATNEKLFF. The CDR3, as DNA: TGTGCCAGCACAGAAGCTACTAATGAAAAACTGTTTTTT.